This T cell receptor (beta chain) originates from a study of beta chain features in type 1 diabetes. Study summary: When patients were set against healthy donors, age, gender and cell yields were similar.

Findings and limits, study-wide: Over-representation of high TCR-expressing cells was a possible consequence of cDNA sequencing.

Reverse transcription of all isolated RNA meant that expressed TCRB transcripts were sequenced. The data were produced by immunoSEQ multiplex PCR, yet TCRdb's version contains in-frame clones alone and is incomplete. The data hold 200,000 to 300,000 clones, with less than 15% observed a single time. Germline loops: CDR1 LNHDA, CDR2 SQIVND (reference sequence). V lost 6 bases to trimming and J lost 5 bases, with 10 bases between them. The CDR3 has 12 residues. Turning to this clone: What it binds is not known.

The specimen was naive CD4+ T cells from blood. The rearrangement uses TRBV19 and TRBJ2-5; maybe TRBD1 (6 bases). The sequence derives from a woman between 40 and 55 years old in good health. The CDR3 spells CASRGAGETQYF. DNA of the CDR3: TGTGCCAGTAGGGGGGCTGGGGAGACCCAGTACTTC. Looking up the rest from reference TRBV19 and TRBJ2-5 gives the full variable domain: DGGITQSPKYLFRKEGQNVTLSCEQNLNHDAMYWYRQDPGQGLRLIYYSQIVNDFQKGDIAEGYSVSREKKESFPLTVTSAQKNPTAFYLCASRGAGETQYFGPGTRLLVL.